Here is one TCR beta chain with its context. Antigen unknown. Time point noted: blood 4 weeks post-SBRT, at nephrectomy. The treatment is: 15 Gy SBRT to primary tumor, nephrectomy 4 weeks later. Nephrectomy followed 15 Gy stereotactic body radiation by 4 weeks. Clear cell pathology was present in this patient's renal cell carcinoma. These data originate in a study of radiation and T cells in renal cell carcinoma. Study-wide points: Top tumor clonotypes rose in blood 2 weeks post-radiation, then contracted. Baseline intratumoral clonotype presence is unknown without pretreatment biopsies.

TCRdb's table, derived via immunoSEQ multiplex PCR, lists solely in-frame clones and lacks some. The sample includes 140,000 to 150,000 clones, 65% to 90% seen only once; the top ten take around a sixth. Trimming shortened V by 3 bases and J by 4 bases, and 10 bases separated the two germline ends. The CDR3 consists of 13 residues. Germline lookup yields CDR1 SGDLS and CDR2 YYNGEE. The starting material was blood, obtained from a patient whose treatment included radiotherapy and nephrectomy. The source of this sequence is a woman in her fifties or sixties with renal cell carcinoma. V gene TRBV9 combines with J gene TRBJ1-2; D ambiguous. The CDR3 coding sequence is TGTGCCAGCAGCGGGGGTTCCCCCTATGGCTACACCTTC. Its protein product is CASSGGSPYGYTF.